This T cell receptor beta chain was sequenced during a study of cytotoxic CD8 clonotypes in ibrutinib-treated CLL. Overall study context: Partial responses numbered some 25 and complete responses 2; after a median about 74 months, about 15 stayed remitted and 12 progressed. Collecting the response samples happened after a median roughly 13 months of treatment, with a range of 6 to 36. Study results and limitations: Stable or contracted on treatment, public clonotypes were also uncommon. Higher clonality was seen at ibrutinib response and a return toward baseline at progression.

Comment on this clone: As yet, its antigen is unknown.

CDR1 SEHNR and CDR2 FQNEAQ come from the germline V gene (reference sequence). Trimming pared 2 bases from V and 2 bases from J, leaving 18 bases between. The CDR3 is made up of 18 amino acids. Generated by immunoSEQ multiplex PCR, the TCRdb table keeps only in-frame clones and is missing some. The profile shows roughly 200,000 clones, around 72% of them singletons. The sequence came from a human donor with chronic lymphocytic leukemia. Material: PBMCs, obtained after 24 months of ibrutinib treatment. This sequence joins TRBV7-9 and TRBJ1-4; D remains ambiguous. The CDR3 nucleotides are TGTGCCAGCAGCTTATCGGCAATCCAGCGAGGGACTAATGAAAAACTGTTTTTT. This sequence encodes CASSLSAIQRGTNEKLFF.